What follows is one TCR beta chain and its context. What it binds is not known. The data originate from a study of PD-L1 blockade in urothelial cancer. Study results and caveats: Below-median pretreatment blood TCR clonality was associated with improved progression-free and overall survival.

Documented time point: pretreatment peripheral blood. The number of samples from each patient was between 1 and 8, taken pretreatment and on-treatment. The V gene's germline CDR1 is SGHRS and CDR2 YFSETQ. The CDR3 consists of 15 residues. The ends were cut back, 3 bases at V and 5 bases at J, with 17 bases in the middle. This table comes from immunoSEQ multiplex PCR, and its TCRdb copy is limited to in-frame clones, with some not included. In the table there are some 52,000 clones, around 74% of which are singletons. This receptor was obtained from a man in his 70s with urothelial cancer. The V gene is TRBV5-1, the J gene TRBJ2-5; D is perhaps TRBD2 (6 bases). The sample in question was PBMCs, obtained around atezolizumab (anti-PD-L1) treatment. CDR3: CASSSGTLQEETQYF. The CDR3 DNA follows: TGCGCCAGCAGCTCCGGGACTCTCCAGGAGGAGACCCAGTACTTC.